This T cell receptor (beta chain) appears in the sequencing data of a study of blood T cell repertoires in COVID-19. This table comes from immunoSEQ multiplex PCR, and its TCRdb copy is limited to in-frame clones, with some not included. The sample lists around 300,000 clones, 80% to 95% occurring once. This CDR3 comprises 15 residues. V was pared by 4 bases and J by 5 bases, with 3 bases of the junction left unmatched. CDR1 SGHRS and CDR2 YFSETQ come from the germline V gene. Patients from Seattle were sampled longitudinally, starting during active infection. This TCR came from a woman in her 30s with COVID-19, enrolled during active disease. The chain couples TRBV5-1 to TRBJ2-1; 13 bases line up with TRBD2. Material: peripheral blood. The CDR3 sequence: CASSAGLAGNNEQFF. DNA for the CDR3: TGCGCCAGCAGCGCGGGACTAGCGGGGAACAATGAGCAGTTCTTC.